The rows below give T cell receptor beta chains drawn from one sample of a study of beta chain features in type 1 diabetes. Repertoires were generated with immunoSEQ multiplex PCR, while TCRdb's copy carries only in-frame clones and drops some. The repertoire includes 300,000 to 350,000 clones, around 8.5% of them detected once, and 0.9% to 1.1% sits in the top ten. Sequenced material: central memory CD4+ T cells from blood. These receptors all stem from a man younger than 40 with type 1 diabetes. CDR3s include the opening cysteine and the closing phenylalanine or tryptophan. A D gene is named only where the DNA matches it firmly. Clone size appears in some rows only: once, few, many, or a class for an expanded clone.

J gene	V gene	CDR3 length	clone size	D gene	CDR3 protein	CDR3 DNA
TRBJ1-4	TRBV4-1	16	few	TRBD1	CASSQDQGATNEKLFF	TGCGCCAGCAGCCAAGATCAGGGGGCAACTAATGAAAAACTGTTTTTT
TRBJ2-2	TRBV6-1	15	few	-	CASSPGTLNTGELFF	TGTGCCAGCAGTCCCGGGACACTTAACACCGGGGAGCTGTTTTTT
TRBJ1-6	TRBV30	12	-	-	CAWSKAAPTLHF	TGTGCCTGGAGTAAGGCGGCCCCAACCCTCCACTTT
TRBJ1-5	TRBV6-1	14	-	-	CASMVRYSNQPQHF	TGTGCCAGCATGGTGCGATATAGCAATCAGCCCCAGCATTTT
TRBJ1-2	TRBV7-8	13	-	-	CASSATTPLGYTF	TGTGCCAGCAGCGCCACGACCCCTTTAGGCTACACCTTC
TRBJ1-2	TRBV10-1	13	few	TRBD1	CATRQGDNYGYTF	TGCGCCACCCGACAGGGGGACAACTATGGCTACACCTTC
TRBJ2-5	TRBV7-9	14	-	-	CASSLVAVQETQYF	TGTGCCAGCAGCTTAGTGGCAGTCCAAGAGACCCAGTACTTC
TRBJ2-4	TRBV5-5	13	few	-	CASSPTPDSPQNF	TGTGCCAGCAGCCCTACACCGGACAGCCCTCAAAACTTC
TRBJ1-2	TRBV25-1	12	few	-	CASSDQGLGYTF	TGTGCCAGCAGTGACCAGGGATTAGGCTACACCTTC
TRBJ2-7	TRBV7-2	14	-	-	CASSSPISPGEQYF	TGTGCCAGCAGCTCCCCAATTAGCCCGGGCGAGCAGTACTTC
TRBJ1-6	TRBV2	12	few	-	CASTGGGSPLHF	TGTGCCAGCACCGGCGGGGGTTCACCCCTCCACTTT
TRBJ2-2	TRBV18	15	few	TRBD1	CASSPRGPNTGELFF	TGTGCCAGCTCACCTAGGGGGCCGAACACCGGGGAGCTGTTTTTT
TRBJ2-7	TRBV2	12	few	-	CASNRGAYEQYF	TGTGCCAGCAACCGGGGGGCTTACGAGCAGTACTTC
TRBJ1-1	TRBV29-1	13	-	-	CSGARNSDTEAFF	TGCAGCGGCGCGAGGAACTCGGACACTGAAGCTTTCTTT
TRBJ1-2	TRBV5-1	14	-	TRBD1	CASSRRTGPYGYTF	TGCGCCAGCAGCCGAAGGACAGGGCCATATGGCTACACCTTC
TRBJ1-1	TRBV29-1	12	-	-	CSVSWGNTEAFF	TGCAGCGTCTCCTGGGGGAACACTGAAGCTTTCTTT
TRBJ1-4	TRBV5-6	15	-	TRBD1	CASSRGQGWNEKLFF	TGTGCCAGCAGCCGAGGACAGGGGTGGAATGAAAAACTGTTTTTT
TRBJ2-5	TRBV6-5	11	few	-	CASRGSETQYF	TGTGCCAGCAGGGGGAGCGAGACCCAGTACTTC
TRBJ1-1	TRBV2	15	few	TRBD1	CASSGRTGGHTEAFF	TGTGCCAGCAGTGGACGGACAGGGGGGCACACTGAAGCTTTCTTT
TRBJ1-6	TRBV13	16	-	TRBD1	CASTRGQERYNSPLHF	TGTGCCAGCACACGCGGACAGGAAAGATATAATTCACCCCTCCACTTT
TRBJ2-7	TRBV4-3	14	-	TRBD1	CASSQAPGGYEQYF	TGCGCCAGCAGCCAGGCCCCAGGGGGCTACGAGCAGTACTTC
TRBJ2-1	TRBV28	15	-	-	CASSSPRTVYNEQFF	TGTGCCAGCAGCTCCCCGAGGACAGTATACAATGAGCAGTTCTTC